This paragraph covers one TCR beta chain sequence. This clone has just a few counts. Its cognate antigen has yet to be identified. It has no much larger one-base neighbor in the sample; base qualities were not kept. TCRbeta CDR3 regions were amplified from genomic DNA using the immunoSEQ Assay, a bias-controlled multiplex PCR. The study's own analysis went as follows. The number of nucleated cells in each sample was estimated by amplification of reference gene primers within the assay. To quantify the absolute abundance of each unique TCRbeta CDR3 rearrangement, sequence reads were collapsed and filtered. Productive Simpson clonality was computed per sample as the square root of Simpson's diversity index over productive rearrangements. TCRdb re-hosts the immuneACCESS table, in-frame sequences only. Its copies lack some clones; in the studies checked, an unresolved V gene accounts for under half of them, and the cause for the rest is not known. Clone size and V and J calls were adopted from that table, with D and trimming inferred from the DNA. Counted in this sample were about 150,000 clones; roughly four fifths of them appeared once. The ten largest clones take up around 32% of the sample.

This record belongs to a study of blood T cell repertoires in COVID-19 (dated by TCRdb to 2018 to 2021). Study-level background: Samples from collaborators originated in the United States, Italy and Spain and spanned both the acute and convalescent phases of COVID-19. The material from the prospective study consisted of cDNA or gDNA derived from T cells, B-cell-depleted T cells, or PBMCs. Subjects who had been exposed to COVID-19, were actively infected with it, or had recovered from it provided the deeply sampled blood TCRbeta repertoires that made up the dataset. The repertoires were made available in a free public database intended to serve as a resource for research on the immune response to SARS-CoV-2. The samples were drawn from two sources: the first 160 participants of the ongoing ImmuneRACE study, and over 950 subjects contributed by 6 global collaborators. The sample metadata nearly always contained a de-identified subject ID, COVID-19 status, age in years and sex. Where available, HLA class I and class II types were obtained from metadata supplied by the sample provider rather than from assay-based typing.

Whole blood was collected in K2EDTA tubes by collaborating institutions according to the institutions' own protocols. For TCRbeta analysis, collaborators shipped samples in one of three forms: frozen whole blood, isolated PBMCs, or DNA extracted from either of those sample types. Broader findings and caveats from the paper: The quantity of clinical and demographic metadata differed by source and by participant and was supplied without curation.

The CDR3 numbers 13 residues from cysteine through phenylalanine. Kept here is only the CDR3 DNA, which spans 39 bases and is read in frame from base 1. The germline ends are 3 bases apart after V is trimmed by 1 base and J by 0 bases. CDR1 MDHEN and CDR2 SYDVKM are derived from the germline V gene. Sample: peripheral blood. The receptor was isolated from a woman aged 55-69 years with acute or convalescent COVID-19. The rearranged chain carries TRBV28 and TRBJ1-2; no D gene is confidently identified. The CDR3 here reads CASSLSANYGYTF. The DNA reads TGTGCCAGCAGTTTATCGGCTAACTATGGCTACACCTTC.